These 2 T cell receptor beta chains were sequenced from one sample in a study of cytomegalovirus exposure and HLA in healthy donors. Produced via immunoSEQ multiplex PCR; TCRdb's table is partial and in-frame only. The sample contains some 170,000 clones, roughly 80% of which appear only once. The sequenced material came from PBMCs. All receptors come from a man aged 30 to 45 in good health and CMV-seropositive.

The chain recombines TRBV2 with TRBJ1-2; unclear D gene. Germline V CDR1 and CDR2: SNHLY, FYNNEI. The CDR3 spans 14 residues. V was clipped by 0 bases and J by 3 bases, with 8 bases between them. CDR3 DNA sequence: TGTGCCAGCAGTGAAGCGAGGAGGGACTATGGCTACACCTTC. Translating gives CASSEARRDYGYTF.

This clone was seen only a few times. The CDR3: CASSVGSGGPYEQYF. As DNA, the CDR3 is TGCGCCAGCAGTGTCGGTAGCGGGGGGCCTTACGAGCAGTACTTC. The chain carries TRBV10-1 and TRBJ2-7, with 10 nucleotides matching TRBD2. There are 15 residues in the CDR3. The ends lost 4 bases at V and 4 bases at J; junction bases unmatched: 7. Germline CDR1 WNHNN, CDR2 SYGVQD (reference sequence).